These 6 T cell receptor beta chains came from one sample sequenced in a study of metastatic and nonmetastatic thyroid tumors (dated by TCRdb to about 2020). No patient had received any treatment before thyroid surgery. Library preparation employed PCR. Data came from an Illumina HiSeq 4000. The public sequencing data were trimmed at Q25 with fastp and processed into clonotypes with MiXCR by TCRdb, which kept only in-frame beta chains. A total of tens of thousands of clones appear in this sample, more than 13% of them only once. The ten largest clones add up to approximately 3.3% of the sample. The material sequenced was blood. The receptors derive from a female donor with papillary thyroid cancer or a benign thyroid nodule (not recorded which). Some clones in this sample may be carry-over from other donors' samples.

V is TRBV5-6 and J is TRBJ2-5; no clear D. CDR1 and CDR2 from the germline V gene are SGHDT and YYEEEE. CDR3 length: 16 amino acids. Trimming stripped 1 base from V and 2 bases from J, with 15 bases between. The CDR3 is CASSLWPPSIQETQYF. DNA for the CDR3: TGTGCCAGCAGCTTGTGGCCGCCGAGCATACAAGAGACCCAGTACTTC.

This clone occurred many times. The chain has TRBV30 and TRBJ2-2, with 7 nucleotides matching TRBD2. J lost 6 bases, V lost 4 bases, and 11 bases had no gene match. The CDR3 totals 15 residues. Germline loops: CDR1 GTSNPN, CDR2 SVGIG (reference sequence). The CDR3 spells CAWTSGWGEAGELFF. CDR3 nucleotide sequence: TGTGCCTGGACTAGCGGATGGGGGGAGGCCGGGGAGCTGTTTTTT.

In this sample, this clone turned up many times. The rearrangement links TRBV11-1 to TRBJ2-1, with D tentatively TRBD1 (6 bases). V lost 5 bases and J 0 bases, leaving 20 bases between the germline ends. This CDR3 has 18 residues. Germline-derived CDR1 and CDR2 are SGHAT and FQDESV (reference sequence). CDR3 sequence (DNA): TGTGCCAGCAGCGATTTCCAGGGGAGTACTCTCTCCTACAATGAGCAGTTCTTC. Residues: CASSDFQGSTLSYNEQFF.

The V call is TRBV6-1, the J call TRBJ1-2; D is possibly TRBD1 (5 bases). Looked up from germline, CDR1 is MNHNS and CDR2 is SASEGT. The V end lost 5 bases, the J end lost 2 bases, and 12 bases lay between the germline ends. This CDR3 is 14 amino acids long. The chain's CDR3 is CASSPGRGNYGYTF. CDR3 bases: TGTGCCAGCAGTCCGGGGCGGGGGAACTATGGCTACACCTTC.

V gene TRBV11-1 combines with J gene TRBJ2-7; D is possibly TRBD2 (6 bases). The CDR3 length is 13 residues. V was shortened by 5 bases and J by 4 bases, with 12 bases between the two germline ends. Germline CDR1 reads SGHAT; CDR2 reads FQDESV (reference sequence). The CDR3 DNA reads as TGTGCCAGCAGCAGCGCGGGATCGTACGAGCAGTACTTC. Translation gives CASSSAGSYEQYF.

As for this clone: Compared with germline, one end of the junction differs, possibly owing to a read error. The rearrangement joins TRBV7-9 to TRBJ1-5; no clear D. The CDR3 totals 14 residues. Looked up from germline, CDR1 is SEHNR and CDR2 is FQNEAQ (reference sequence). The CDR3 region has the DNA TGTGCCAGCACCTCCGGGATCGGCAATCAACCCCAGCATTTT. It translates to CASTSGIGNQPQHF.